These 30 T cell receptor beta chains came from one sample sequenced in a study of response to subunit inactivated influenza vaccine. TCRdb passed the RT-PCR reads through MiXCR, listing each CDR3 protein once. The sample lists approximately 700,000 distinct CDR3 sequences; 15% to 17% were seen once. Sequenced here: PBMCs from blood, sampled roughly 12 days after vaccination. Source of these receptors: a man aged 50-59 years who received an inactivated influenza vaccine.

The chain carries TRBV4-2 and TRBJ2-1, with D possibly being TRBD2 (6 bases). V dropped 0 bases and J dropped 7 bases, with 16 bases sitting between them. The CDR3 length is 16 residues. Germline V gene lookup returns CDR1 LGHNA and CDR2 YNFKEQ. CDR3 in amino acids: CASSQEWQRLGNEQFF. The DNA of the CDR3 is TGTGCCAGCAGCCAAGAGTGGCAAAGACTAGGTAATGAGCAGTTCTTC.

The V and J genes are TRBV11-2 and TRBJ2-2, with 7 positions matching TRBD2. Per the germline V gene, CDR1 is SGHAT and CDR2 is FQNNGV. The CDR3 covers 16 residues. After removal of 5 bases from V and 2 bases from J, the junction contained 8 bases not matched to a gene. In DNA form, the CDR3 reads TGTGCCAGCAGCCGCCGGGGGAGGGGAAACACCGGGGAGCTGTTTTTT. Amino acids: CASSRRGRGNTGELFF.

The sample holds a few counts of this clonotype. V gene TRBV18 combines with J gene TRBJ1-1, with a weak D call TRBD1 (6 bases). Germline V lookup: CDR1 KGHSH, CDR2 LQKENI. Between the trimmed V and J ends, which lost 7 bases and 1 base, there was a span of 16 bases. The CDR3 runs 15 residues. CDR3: CASCTTGRANTEAFF. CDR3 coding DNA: TGTGCCAGCTGTACGACAGGCCGGGCGAACACTGAAGCTTTCTTT.

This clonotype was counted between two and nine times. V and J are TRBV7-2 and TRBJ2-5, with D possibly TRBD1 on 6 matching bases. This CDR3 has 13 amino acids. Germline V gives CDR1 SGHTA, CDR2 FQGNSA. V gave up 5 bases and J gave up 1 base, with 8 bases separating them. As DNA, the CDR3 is TGTGCCAGCAGCGGACAGACCCAAGAGACCCAGTACTTC. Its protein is CASSGQTQETQYF.

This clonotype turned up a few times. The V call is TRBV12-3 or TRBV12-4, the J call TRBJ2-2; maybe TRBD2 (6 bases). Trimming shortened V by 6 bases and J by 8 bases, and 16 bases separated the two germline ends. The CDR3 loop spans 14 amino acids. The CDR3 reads CASRAAGGSGELFF. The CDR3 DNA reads TGTGCCAGCAGGGCTGCCGGGGGATCGGGGGAGCTGTTTTTT.

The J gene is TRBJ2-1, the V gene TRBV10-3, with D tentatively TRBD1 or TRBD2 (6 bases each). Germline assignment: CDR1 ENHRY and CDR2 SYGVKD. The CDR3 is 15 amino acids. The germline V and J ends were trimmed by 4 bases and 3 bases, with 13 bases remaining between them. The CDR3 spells CAISGGGGFYNEQFF. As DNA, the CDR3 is TGTGCCATCAGTGGAGGAGGGGGGTTCTACAATGAGCAGTTCTTC.

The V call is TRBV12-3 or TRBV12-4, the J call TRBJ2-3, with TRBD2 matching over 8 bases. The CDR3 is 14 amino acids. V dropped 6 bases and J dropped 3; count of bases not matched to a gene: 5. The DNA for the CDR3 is TGTGCCAGCAGACTGACTAGCGTGACAGATACGCAGTATTTT. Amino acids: CASRLTSVTDTQYF.

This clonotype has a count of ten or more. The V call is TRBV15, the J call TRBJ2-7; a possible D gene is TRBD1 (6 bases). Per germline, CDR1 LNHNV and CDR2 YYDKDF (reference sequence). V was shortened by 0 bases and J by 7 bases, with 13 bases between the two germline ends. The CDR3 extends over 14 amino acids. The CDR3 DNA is TGTGCCACCAGCAGAGAGGGCAGGGGACGGGAGCAGTACTTC. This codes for CATSREGRGREQYF.

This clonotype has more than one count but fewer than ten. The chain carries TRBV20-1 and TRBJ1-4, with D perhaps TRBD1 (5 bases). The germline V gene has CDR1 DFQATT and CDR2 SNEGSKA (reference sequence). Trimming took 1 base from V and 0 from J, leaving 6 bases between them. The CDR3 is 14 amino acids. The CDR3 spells CSARGGSTNEKLFF. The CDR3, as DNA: TGCAGTGCTAGAGGGGGGTCAACTAATGAAAAACTGTTTTTT.

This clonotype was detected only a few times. CDR3 nucleotide sequence: TGCAGTGCTAGCGGCTCGTCGGGGTATGGCTACACCTTC. Protein product: CSASGSSGYGYTF. The chain recombines TRBV20-1 with TRBJ1-2; the D is unclear. V was trimmed by 3 bases and J by 5 bases, leaving 13 bases between them. The CDR3 has 13 amino acids. CDR1 is DFQATT, CDR2 SNEGSKA, per germline (reference sequence).

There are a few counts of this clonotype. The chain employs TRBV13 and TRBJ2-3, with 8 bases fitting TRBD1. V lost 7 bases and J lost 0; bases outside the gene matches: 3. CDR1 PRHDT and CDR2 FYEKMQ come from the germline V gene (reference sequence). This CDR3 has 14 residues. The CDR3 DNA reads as TGTGCCAGCACCCAGGGGGCTAGCACAGATACGCAGTATTTT. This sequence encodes CASTQGASTDTQYF.

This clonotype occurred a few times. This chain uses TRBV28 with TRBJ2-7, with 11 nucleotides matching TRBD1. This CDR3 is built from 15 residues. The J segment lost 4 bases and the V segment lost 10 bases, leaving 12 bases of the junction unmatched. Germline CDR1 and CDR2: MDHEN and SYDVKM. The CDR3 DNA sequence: TGTGCCATCCGCACCGGGACAGGGGGAGGATACGAGCAGTACTTC. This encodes CAIRTGTGGGYEQYF.

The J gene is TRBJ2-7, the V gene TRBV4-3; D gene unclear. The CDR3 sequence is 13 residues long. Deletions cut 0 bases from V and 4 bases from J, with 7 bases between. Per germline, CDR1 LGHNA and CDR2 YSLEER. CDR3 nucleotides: TGCGCCAGCAGCCAAGAGGTAGAGTACGAGCAGTACTTC. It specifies CASSQEVEYEQYF.

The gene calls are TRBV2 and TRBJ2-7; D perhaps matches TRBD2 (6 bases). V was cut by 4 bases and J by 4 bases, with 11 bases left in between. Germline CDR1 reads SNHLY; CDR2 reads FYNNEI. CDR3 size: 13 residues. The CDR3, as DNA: TGTGCCAGCAGTGTCATCGGGAGTTACGAGCAGTACTTC. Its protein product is CASSVIGSYEQYF.

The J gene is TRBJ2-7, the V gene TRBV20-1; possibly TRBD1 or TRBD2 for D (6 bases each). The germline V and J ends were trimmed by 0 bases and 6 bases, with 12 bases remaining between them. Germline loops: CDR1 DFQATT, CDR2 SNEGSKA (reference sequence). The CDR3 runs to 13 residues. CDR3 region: CSARDGGLGEQYF. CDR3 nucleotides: TGCAGTGCTAGAGATGGGGGGCTCGGCGAGCAGTACTTC.

CDR3 DNA: TGCAGTGCTAGAGGGGATCTAGCGGGAGGTATAGATACGCAGTATTTT. Translation: CSARGDLAGGIDTQYF. V and J are TRBV20-1 and TRBJ2-3, with 11 bases fitting TRBD2. V lost 1 base and J lost 5; bases outside the gene matches: 8. CDR3 size: 16 residues. Germline lookup yields CDR1 DFQATT and CDR2 SNEGSKA (reference sequence).

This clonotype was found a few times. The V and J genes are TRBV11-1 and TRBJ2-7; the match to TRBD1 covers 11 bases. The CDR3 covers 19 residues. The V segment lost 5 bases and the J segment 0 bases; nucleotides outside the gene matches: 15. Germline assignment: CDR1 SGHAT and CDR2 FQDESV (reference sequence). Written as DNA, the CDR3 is TGTGCCAGCAGCCCTGGCTGGACAGGGGGCTCGAGGAGCTCCTACGAGCAGTACTTC. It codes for CASSPGWTGGSRSSYEQYF.

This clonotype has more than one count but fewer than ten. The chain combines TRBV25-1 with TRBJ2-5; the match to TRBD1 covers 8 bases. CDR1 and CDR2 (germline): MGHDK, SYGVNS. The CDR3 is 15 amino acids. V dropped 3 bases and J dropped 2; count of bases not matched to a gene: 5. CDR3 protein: CASSEGQVGQETQYF. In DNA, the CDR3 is TGTGCCAGCAGTGAGGGACAGGTCGGGCAAGAGACCCAGTACTTC.

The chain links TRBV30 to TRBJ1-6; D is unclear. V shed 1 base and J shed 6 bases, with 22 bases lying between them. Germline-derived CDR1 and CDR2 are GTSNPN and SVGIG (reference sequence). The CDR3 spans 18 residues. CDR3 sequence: CAWSGSRTRLSPNSPLHF. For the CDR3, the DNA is TGTGCCTGGAGTGGCAGCCGTACCAGACTCTCACCTAATTCACCCCTCCACTTT.

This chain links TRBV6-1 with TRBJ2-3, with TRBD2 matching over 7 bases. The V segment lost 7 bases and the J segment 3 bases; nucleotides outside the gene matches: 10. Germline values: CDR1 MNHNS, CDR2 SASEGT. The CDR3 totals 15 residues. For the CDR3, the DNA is TGTGCCAGCACCTCCCTCGGCGGGAGTACAGATACGCAGTATTTT. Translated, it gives CASTSLGGSTDTQYF.

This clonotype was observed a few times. For the CDR3, the DNA is TGTGCCAGCAGCGTGAGCGGGACCTACAATGAGCAGTTCTTC. Amino acids: CASSVSGTYNEQFF. The chain carries TRBV4-2 and TRBJ2-1; the match to TRBD2 covers 7 bases. The junction had 3 bases not matched to a gene; V was cut back by 5 bases and J by 2 bases. The CDR3 loop spans 14 amino acids. Germline lookup yields CDR1 LGHNA and CDR2 YNFKEQ.

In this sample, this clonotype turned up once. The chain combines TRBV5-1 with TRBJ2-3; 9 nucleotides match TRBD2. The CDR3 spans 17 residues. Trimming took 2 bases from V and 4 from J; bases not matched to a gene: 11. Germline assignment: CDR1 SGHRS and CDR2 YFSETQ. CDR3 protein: CASSLGKSGRLPDTQYF. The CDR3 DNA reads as TGCGCCAGCAGCTTAGGGAAAAGCGGGAGGTTACCAGATACGCAGTATTTT.

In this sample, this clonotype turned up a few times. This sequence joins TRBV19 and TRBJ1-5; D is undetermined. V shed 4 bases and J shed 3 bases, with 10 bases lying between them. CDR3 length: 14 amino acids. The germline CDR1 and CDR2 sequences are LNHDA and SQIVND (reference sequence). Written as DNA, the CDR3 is TGTGCCAGTAGTACTGGCACCCTCAATCAGCCCCAGCATTTT. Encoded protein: CASSTGTLNQPQHF.

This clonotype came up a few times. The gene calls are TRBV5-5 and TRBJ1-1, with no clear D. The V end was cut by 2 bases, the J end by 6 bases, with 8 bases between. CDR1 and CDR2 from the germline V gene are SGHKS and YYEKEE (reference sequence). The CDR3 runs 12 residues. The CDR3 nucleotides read TGTGCCAGCAGCTTAGTGGCTTCTGAAGCTTTCTTT. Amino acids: CASSLVASEAFF.

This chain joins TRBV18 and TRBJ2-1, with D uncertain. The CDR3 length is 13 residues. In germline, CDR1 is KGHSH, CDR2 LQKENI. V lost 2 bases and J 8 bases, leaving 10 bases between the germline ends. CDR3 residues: CASSPTIEDEQFF. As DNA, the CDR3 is TGTGCCAGCTCACCAACGATAGAGGATGAGCAGTTCTTC.

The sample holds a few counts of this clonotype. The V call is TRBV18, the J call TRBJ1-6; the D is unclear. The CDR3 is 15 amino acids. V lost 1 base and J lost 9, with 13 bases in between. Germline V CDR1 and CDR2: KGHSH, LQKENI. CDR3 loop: CASSPRSGEGSPLHF. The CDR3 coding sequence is TGTGCCAGCTCACCACGGAGCGGGGAAGGTTCACCCCTCCACTTT.

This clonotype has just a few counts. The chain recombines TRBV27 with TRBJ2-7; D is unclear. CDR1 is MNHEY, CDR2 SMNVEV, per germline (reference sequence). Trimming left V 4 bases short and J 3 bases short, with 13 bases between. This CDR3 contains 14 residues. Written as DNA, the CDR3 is TGTGCCAGCAGTTACGACCGAAATTACTACGAGCAGTACTTC. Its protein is CASSYDRNYYEQYF.

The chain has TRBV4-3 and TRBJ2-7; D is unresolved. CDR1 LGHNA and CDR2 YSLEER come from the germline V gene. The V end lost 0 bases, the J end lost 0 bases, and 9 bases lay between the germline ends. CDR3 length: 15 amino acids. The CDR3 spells CASSQDLGYSYEQYF. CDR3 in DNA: TGCGCCAGCAGCCAAGATTTGGGATACTCCTACGAGCAGTACTTC.

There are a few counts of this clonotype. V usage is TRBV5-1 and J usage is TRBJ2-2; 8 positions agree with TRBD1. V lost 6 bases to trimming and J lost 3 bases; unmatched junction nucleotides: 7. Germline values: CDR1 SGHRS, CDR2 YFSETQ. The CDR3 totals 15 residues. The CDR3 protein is CASNPGTGYTGELFF. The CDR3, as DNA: TGCGCCAGCAACCCCGGGACAGGCTACACCGGGGAGCTGTTTTTT.

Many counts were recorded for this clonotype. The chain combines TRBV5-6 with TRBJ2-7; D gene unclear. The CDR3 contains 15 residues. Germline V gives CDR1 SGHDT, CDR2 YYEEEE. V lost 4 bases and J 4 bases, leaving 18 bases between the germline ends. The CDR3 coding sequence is TGTGCCAGCAGCGTCCTCGAAGGGCTTCGATACGAGCAGTACTTC. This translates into CASSVLEGLRYEQYF. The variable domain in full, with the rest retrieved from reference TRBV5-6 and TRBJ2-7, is DAGVTQSPTHLIKTRGQQVTLRCSPKSGHDTVSWYQQALGQGPQFIFQYYEEEERQRGNFPDRFSGHQFPNYSSELNVNALLLGDSALYLCASSVLEGLRYEQYFGPGTRLTVT.